Sequencing of this T cell receptor (beta chain) was carried out in a study of identical twins (dated by TCRdb to between 2015 and 2016). In the study overall: To test whether fetal clonotypes persist, the study used deep sequencing on TCR alpha and beta repertoires from monozygotic twins, unrelated adults of various ages, and cord blood. To rule out contamination, replicate twin experiments were performed at different times with different library preparation protocols. Results and caveats for the whole study, not just this receptor: Abundant cord blood beta clonotypes carried fewer insertions; young adult naive repertoires showed a weaker similar trend, while memory repertoires showed none. Compared with coincidental sharing between unrelated individuals, out-of-frame TCR alpha sequences shared between twins had an excess of sequences with low generation probability. Because the same donors could not be followed over many years, the conclusions depended on cross-sectional statistical analysis. Invariant T cells such as MAIT and iNKT could partly confound zero-insertion analyses, although diverse VJ usage argued against such confounding for most clonotypes. Excess twin sharing in beta out-of-frame sequences was weaker because fewer shared sequences lowered the signal-to-noise ratio. Out-of-frame TCR alpha sharing in monozygotic twins was systematically underestimated by recombination models, whereas sharing between unrelated individuals was in agreement with the recombination models.

Every donor was a healthy Caucasian. Three pairs of female monozygotic twins, all aged roughly 18 to 29 years, made up the twin cohort. CD4+ and CD8+ T cell populations were isolated with positive isolation kits from Invitrogen. This clonotype was seen more than once but under ten times. The antigen this receptor binds is unknown. Base-call qualities are not available, and no considerably larger clone is one nucleotide away. The library was built by means of 5' RACE. Reads for this sample came from an Illumina HiSeq 2000. Template switching added a universal primer binding site, and the final cDNA carried a unique molecular identifier that allowed TCR cDNA molecules to be counted accurately. First-strand cDNA for TCR alpha and beta chains was synthesized from specific primers in the conserved constant-segment region. Each cDNA library was double barcoded, with a SMART-Mk sample barcode plus Illumina barcodes, to control for contamination. TruSeq adapter sequences along with Illumina sample barcodes were introduced in two successive PCR steps. The Illumina HiSeq platform was used with custom primers to sequence TCR alpha and beta cDNA libraries. On the study's bioinformatics: MiGEC processed the raw reads to extract unique molecular identifiers, while MiXCR was used to determine the CDR3 positions. For each individual, recombination models were inferred using an EM algorithm with the repgenHMM and IGoR tools. Shared clonotypes were analyzed with the tcR package in R, and sharing was normalized by the product of cloneset sizes. To study raw recombination free of thymic and clonal selection effects, out-of-frame nonproductive sequences were analyzed. TCRdb cleaned the public reads at Q25 with fastp, built clones with MiXCR and kept in-frame beta chains. Entries are consolidated by CDR3 protein sequence, retaining the most common genes and DNA. Clone size and V and J calls follow TCRdb, not the original study. In all, the sample holds some 300,000 distinct CDR3 sequences, and 9% to 15% of those were seen once. The biggest ten clones account for 6% to 9% of the sample.

These data were also filed under a second study, of yellow fever vaccine responses in identical twins. Reported in the second study: The T cell response to vaccination in identical twins was reported by the authors to appear partly convergent and partly personalized. In identical twins, the study followed T cell clones that responded to the vaccine with precision.

The sequence was obtained from a young woman in good health. The sequenced sample was CD8+ T cells sorted from blood.

The CDR3 protein is CSARDGTGRGYTF. The DNA sequence is TGCAGTGCTAGAGACGGGACAGGGAGAGGCTACACCTTC. The chain was built from TRBV20-1 and TRBJ1-2; a stretch of 9 junction bases matches TRBD1. According to the germline V gene (reference sequence), CDR1 reads DFQATT and CDR2 reads SNEGSKA. From cysteine to phenylalanine, the CDR3 is 13 amino acids long. Only the CDR3 part of the read is kept: 39 bases, read in frame from the first base. V lost 0 bases and J lost 8 bases, and the count of bases not matched to a germline gene is 4.